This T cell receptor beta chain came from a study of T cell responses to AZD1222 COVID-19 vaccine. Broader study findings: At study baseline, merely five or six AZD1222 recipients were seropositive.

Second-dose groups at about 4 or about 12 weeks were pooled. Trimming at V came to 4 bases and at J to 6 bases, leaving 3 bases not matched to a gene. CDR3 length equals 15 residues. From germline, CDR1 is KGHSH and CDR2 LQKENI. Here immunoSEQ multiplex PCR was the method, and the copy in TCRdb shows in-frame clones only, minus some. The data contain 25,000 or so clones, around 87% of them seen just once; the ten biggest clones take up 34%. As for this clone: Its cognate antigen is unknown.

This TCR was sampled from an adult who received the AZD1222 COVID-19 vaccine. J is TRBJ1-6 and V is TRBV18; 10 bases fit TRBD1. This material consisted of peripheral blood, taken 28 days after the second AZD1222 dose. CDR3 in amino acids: CASSRDRGGNSPLHF. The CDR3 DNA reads TGTGCCAGCTCACGGGACAGGGGAGGTAATTCACCCCTCCACTTT.